One sample yielded the 32 T cell receptor beta chains listed below, sequenced in a study of blood T cell repertoires in COVID-19. Assay: immunoSEQ multiplex PCR; the TCRdb copy retains only in-frame clones and omits some. This table holds 180,000 or so clones, around four fifths found once. The material sequenced was PBMCs or T cells enriched from blood (not recorded which). The receptors derive from a woman aged 55 to 70 who had recovered from COVID-19.

The chain is built from TRBV4-2 and TRBJ2-7; 7 bases line up with TRBD2. The CDR3 loop spans 15 amino acids. Germline CDR1 reads LGHNA; CDR2 reads YNFKEQ. V dropped 2 bases and J dropped 2; count of bases not matched to a gene: 6. CDR3 region: CASSQSPSGTYEQYF. The CDR3 nucleotides read TGTGCCAGCAGCCAATCACCTAGCGGTACCTACGAGCAGTACTTC.

The chain employs TRBV19 and TRBJ1-1; maybe TRBD1 (6 bases). Between the trimmed V and J ends, which lost 7 bases and 3 bases, there was a span of 12 bases. The CDR3 loop spans 13 amino acids. CDR1 is LNHDA, CDR2 SQIVND, per germline (reference sequence). In DNA, the CDR3 is TGTGCCAGTATAAACAGGGCGGACACTGAAGCTTTCTTT. This sequence encodes CASINRADTEAFF.

This clone was found once. The chain joins TRBV10-3 to TRBJ2-3; TRBD2 is a possible D gene (5 bases). The V and J ends lost 1 base and 2 bases respectively, with 10 bases between them. Germline CDR1 ENHRY, CDR2 SYGVKD. The CDR3 runs 15 residues. CDR3 loop: CAISEYHGNTDTQYF. DNA for the CDR3: TGTGCCATCAGTGAGTACCACGGGAACACAGATACGCAGTATTTT.

The rearrangement links TRBV3-1 (or the pseudogene TRBV3-2) to TRBJ2-7; D perhaps matches TRBD2 (6 bases). V was clipped by 5 bases and J by 5 bases, with 13 bases between them. CDR1 LGHDT and CDR2 YNNKEL come from the germline V gene (reference sequence). The CDR3 has 13 residues. The CDR3 region is CASSFWGVHEQYF. CDR3 coding DNA: TGTGCCAGCAGCTTTTGGGGGGTCCACGAGCAGTACTTC.

This rearrangement joins TRBV6-2 or TRBV6-3 to TRBJ1-5, with 8 bases lining up with TRBD1. Trimming removed 1 base from V and 3 bases from J; junction bases left unmatched: 11. CDR1 and CDR2 from the germline V gene are MNHEY and SVGEGT. The length of the CDR3 is 18 residues. CDR3 sequence: CASSYLLARTGFNQPQHF. Here the CDR3 DNA reads TGTGCCAGCAGTTACTTACTCGCCAGGACAGGGTTCAATCAGCCCCAGCATTTT.

This chain joins TRBV6-5 and TRBJ2-7; 8 bases map to TRBD1. Germline V gives CDR1 MNHEY, CDR2 SVGAGI. The CDR3 runs 15 residues. V was clipped by 5 bases and J by 5 bases; unmatched bases: 11. The CDR3 loop reads CASSLAGQAPHEQYF. CDR3 bases: TGTGCCAGCAGTCTCGCGGGACAGGCCCCCCACGAGCAGTACTTC.

The chain joins TRBV24-1 to TRBJ2-3; 7 positions match TRBD1. Looked up from germline, CDR1 is KGHDR and CDR2 is SFDVKD. Trimming took 0 bases from V and 5 from J; bases not matched to a gene: 7. The CDR3 extends over 16 amino acids. The CDR3 sequence: CATSDLPRDSLDTQYF. For the CDR3, the DNA is TGTGCCACCAGTGATTTGCCCCGGGACAGCTTAGATACGCAGTATTTT.

The chain carries TRBV5-6 and TRBJ1-2; TRBD1 matches at 10 bases. Germline V gene data show CDR1 as SGHDT and CDR2 as YYEEEE. The CDR3 runs to 14 residues. V dropped 4 bases and J dropped 6; count of bases not matched to a gene: 6. The CDR3 DNA follows: TGTGCCAGCAGCCCACAGACAGGGGGCAATGGCTACACCTTC. Translation gives CASSPQTGGNGYTF. The variable domain in full, completed from reference TRBV5-6 and TRBJ1-2, reads DAGVTQSPTHLIKTRGQQVTLRCSPKSGHDTVSWYQQALGQGPQFIFQYYEEEERQRGNFPDRFSGHQFPNYSSELNVNALLLGDSALYLCASSPQTGGNGYTFGSGTRLTVV.

This clone was recorded once. The sample holds other DNA sequences that translate to the same CDR3. V is TRBV2 and J is TRBJ1-5; TRBD1 matches at 7 bases. Per the germline V gene, CDR1 is SNHLY and CDR2 is FYNNEI. Trimming removed 4 bases from V and 5 bases from J; junction bases left unmatched: 5. This CDR3 is built from 14 residues. The CDR3 loop is CASSGQGWDQPQHF. The CDR3 nucleotides read TGTGCCAGCAGTGGACAGGGATGGGATCAGCCCCAGCATTTT.

V is TRBV7-9 and J is TRBJ1-3; D perhaps matches TRBD1 (5 bases). The V end was cut by 5 bases, the J end by 2 bases, with 16 bases between. This CDR3 region has 16 residues. Germline V gives CDR1 SEHNR, CDR2 FQNEAQ (reference sequence). CDR3 nucleotide sequence: TGTGCCAGCAGCCCGCCAAGGGGTTCTGCTGGAAACACCATATATTTT. The encoded protein is CASSPPRGSAGNTIYF.

This chain uses TRBV5-1 with TRBJ2-3; a weak D match, TRBD1 (6 bases). The CDR3 totals 14 residues. V dropped 1 base and J dropped 7 bases, with 13 bases sitting between them. Germline V lookup: CDR1 SGHRS, CDR2 YFSETQ. The CDR3 spells CASSLNTGSNTQYF. CDR3 sequence (DNA): TGCGCCAGCAGCTTGAATACAGGGTCGAATACGCAGTATTTT.

The V call is TRBV27, the J call TRBJ1-2; D gene unclear. This CDR3 spans 16 amino acids. Germline-derived CDR1 and CDR2 are MNHEY and SMNVEV (reference sequence). V lost 5 bases to trimming and J lost 5 bases, with 21 bases between them. The CDR3 loop is CASSPRTRATPYGYTF. CDR3 sequence (DNA): TGTGCCAGCAGTCCACGGACGAGGGCCACACCTTATGGCTACACCTTC.

A single count supports this clone. The chain recombines TRBV10-2 with TRBJ2-7; D call uncertain. The CDR3 extends over 12 amino acids. V was shortened by 8 bases and J by 2 bases, with 10 bases between the two germline ends. Germline CDR1 WSHSY, CDR2 SAAADI. CDR3 protein: CASSSAAYEQYF. CDR3 coding DNA: TGCGCCAGCTCCTCGGCGGCCTACGAGCAGTACTTC.

The chain uses TRBV2 and TRBJ2-6, with a weak D call TRBD1 (6 bases). Germline V lookup: CDR1 SNHLY, CDR2 FYNNEI. This CDR3 has 14 residues. V lost 8 bases to trimming and J lost 2 bases, with 10 bases between them. DNA for the CDR3: TGTGCCAGCCACAGGGAAACTGGGGCCAACGTCCTGACTTTC. This translates into CASHRETGANVLTF.

The J gene is TRBJ2-3, the V gene TRBV2, with 9 bases identical to TRBD1. The CDR3 consists of 14 residues. The germline gives CDR1 SNHLY, CDR2 FYNNEI. V was clipped by 4 bases and J by 5 bases; unmatched bases: 4. The CDR3 DNA reads as TGTGCCAGCAGTGTAGCGACAGGGGGAGATACGCAGTATTTT. It specifies CASSVATGGDTQYF.

With regard to this clone: One end of the junction is discordant with germline, which a read error may explain. The CDR3 sequence is CASSLGSGLEPQYF. The CDR3 DNA sequence: TGTGCCAGCAGCTTAGGATCCGGGTTAGAGCCCCAGTACTTC. The genes are TRBV7-9 and TRBJ2-5; no definite D call. Germline values: CDR1 SEHNR, CDR2 FQNEAQ (reference sequence). This CDR3 is built from 14 residues.

The chain is built from TRBV9 and TRBJ2-1; the D is unclear. Trimming removed 3 bases from V and 8 bases from J, with 9 bases in between. Germline CDR1 reads SGDLS; CDR2 reads YYNGEE. The CDR3 loop spans 12 amino acids. The CDR3 is CASSERFDEQFF. For the CDR3, the DNA is TGTGCCAGCAGCGAGCGTTTCGATGAGCAGTTCTTC.

The chain carries TRBV18 and TRBJ1-2; TRBD1 matches 8 bases. This CDR3 spans 14 amino acids. After removal of 3 bases from V and 5 bases from J, the junction contained 5 bases not matched to a gene. Germline CDR1 reads KGHSH; CDR2 reads LQKENI. CDR3 sequence (DNA): TGTGCCAGCTCACCCGGACAGGGTGAGTATGGCTACACCTTC. It codes for CASSPGQGEYGYTF. Together with reference TRBV18 and TRBJ1-2, the CDR3 gives the full variable domain: NAGVMQNPRHLVRRRGQEARLRCSPMKGHSHVYWYRQLPEEGLKFMVYLQKENIIDESGMPKERFSAEFPKEGPSILRIQQVVRGDSAAYFCASSPGQGEYGYTFGSGTRLTVV.

This clone appeared once. The rearrangement links TRBV7-9 to TRBJ2-7; TRBD2 agrees at 10 bases. V was pared by 7 bases and J by 1 base, with 10 bases of the junction left unmatched. This CDR3 contains 16 residues. Germline V gene lookup returns CDR1 SEHNR and CDR2 FQNEAQ (reference sequence). The CDR3 DNA is TGTGCCAGCAACCCAAACGGGACTAGCGCTTCCTACGAGCAGTACTTC. This encodes CASNPNGTSASYEQYF.

The chain combines TRBV18 with TRBJ1-1; TRBD1 might be the D (6 bases). The ends were cut back, 2 bases at V and 6 bases at J, with 10 bases in the middle. This CDR3 has 13 amino acids. Per the germline V gene, CDR1 is KGHSH and CDR2 is LQKENI. The CDR3 loop reads CASSPGGPAEAFF. As DNA, the CDR3 is TGTGCCAGCTCACCAGGGGGCCCAGCTGAAGCTTTCTTT.

The V gene is TRBV7-8, the J gene TRBJ1-4, with 9 bases that match TRBD1. Germline V gene data show CDR1 as SGHVS and CDR2 as FQNEAQ. V shed 3 bases, J shed 4 bases, and the junction held 0 bases outside the gene matches. This CDR3 region has 14 residues. The CDR3 reads CASSLGQGNEKLFF. In DNA, the CDR3 is TGTGCCAGCAGCTTGGGACAGGGTAATGAAAAACTGTTTTTT.

CDR3 in DNA: TGTGCCAGCAGTTACTCTCCAGCGAACACCGGGGAGCTGTTTTTT. This sequence encodes CASSYSPANTGELFF. The chain recombines TRBV6-2 or TRBV6-3 with TRBJ2-2; D remains ambiguous. Germline V CDR1 and CDR2: MNHEY, SVGEGT. The V gene lost 0 bases and the J gene lost 0 bases, with 5 bases spanning the gap. The CDR3 spans 15 residues.

This clone has only a few counts. The rearrangement links TRBV5-1 to TRBJ2-7; D is possibly TRBD2 (6 bases). From germline, CDR1 is SGHRS and CDR2 YFSETQ. V was clipped by 4 bases and J by 0 bases, with 14 bases between them. The length of the CDR3 is 15 residues. The CDR3 DNA is TGCGCCAGCAGCAACCAGGGCGGGGCCTCCTACGAGCAGTACTTC. Translation: CASSNQGGASYEQYF. The whole variable domain, filled in from reference TRBV5-1 and TRBJ2-7, reads KAGVTQTPRYLIKTRGQQVTLSCSPISGHRSVSWYQQTPGQGLQFLFEYFSETQRNKGNFPGRFSGRQFSNSRSEMNVSTLELGDSALYLCASSNQGGASYEQYFGPGTRLTVT.

V and J are TRBV27 and TRBJ1-4; TRBD1 aligns across 7 bases. The germline V gene encodes CDR1 MNHEY and CDR2 SMNVEV (reference sequence). J was trimmed by 4 bases and V by 6 bases; bases with no gene match: 5. The CDR3 sequence is 14 residues long. The CDR3, as DNA: TGTGCCAGCAGACAGGGACAGAATAATGAAAAACTGTTTTTT. Protein: CASRQGQNNEKLFF.

The chain employs TRBV2 and TRBJ2-2, with a weak D call TRBD2 (6 bases). Germline CDR1 is SNHLY and CDR2 is FYNNEI. This CDR3 contains 14 residues. V was trimmed by 1 base and J by 6 bases, leaving 9 bases between them. CDR3 loop: CASSEVPGAGELFF. CDR3 sequence (DNA): TGTGCCAGCAGTGAAGTGCCGGGGGCCGGGGAGCTGTTTTTT.

The CDR3 sequence: CASSFGAGDTEAFF. CDR3 DNA: TGCGCCAGCAGCTTCGGCGCAGGGGACACTGAAGCTTTCTTT. J is TRBJ1-1 and V is TRBV5-1, with TRBD1 as a possible D gene (6 bases). There are 14 residues in the CDR3. The V end lost 2 bases, the J end lost 3 bases, and 11 bases lay between the germline ends. From germline, CDR1 is SGHRS and CDR2 YFSETQ. The whole variable domain, remainder taken from reference TRBV5-1 and TRBJ1-1, is KAGVTQTPRYLIKTRGQQVTLSCSPISGHRSVSWYQQTPGQGLQFLFEYFSETQRNKGNFPGRFSGRQFSNSRSEMNVSTLELGDSALYLCASSFGAGDTEAFFGQGTRLTVV.

The chain has TRBV19 and TRBJ2-1, with TRBD1 as a possible D gene (8 bases). V dropped 6 bases and J dropped 4 bases, with 19 bases sitting between them. The CDR3 is 16 residues long. Germline CDR1 is LNHDA and CDR2 is SQIVND (reference sequence). In DNA, the CDR3 is TGTGCCAGTAGCTATACAGGGGGGGGGATTTACAATGAGCAGTTCTTC. Translation gives CASSYTGGGIYNEQFF.

V and J are TRBV2 and TRBJ1-1; 7 bases fit TRBD1. The germline gives CDR1 SNHLY, CDR2 FYNNEI. With 9 bases clipped from V and 4 bases from J, the junction kept 5 bases outside the gene matches. There are 12 residues in the CDR3. The CDR3 bases are TGTGCCAGTCTGACAGGGATCACTGAAGCTTTCTTT. Protein: CASLTGITEAFF.

The chain joins TRBV6-6 to TRBJ2-1; TRBD1 matches 11 bases. CDR3 size: 13 residues. From germline, CDR1 is MNHNY and CDR2 SVGAGI (reference sequence). Losses at the gene ends were 11 bases for V and 6 bases for J; bases not matched to a gene: 6. CDR3 sequence (DNA): TGTGCCTCCGGGACAGGGGGTCTCAATGAGCAGTTCTTC. Its translation: CASGTGGLNEQFF.

The V and J genes are TRBV2 and TRBJ2-7; 14 nucleotides line up with TRBD2. The CDR3 is made up of 16 amino acids. CDR1 is SNHLY and CDR2 is FYNNEI in the germline V gene. V lost 3 bases, J lost 7 bases, and 8 bases stayed unmatched. The CDR3 sequence: CASSDRLAGGVREQYF. CDR3 coding DNA: TGTGCCAGCAGTGATCGACTAGCGGGGGGGGTGAGGGAGCAGTACTTC.

The chain recombines TRBV30 with TRBJ2-3, with 9 bases matching TRBD1. The trim removed 3 bases at V and 4 bases at J, leaving 8 bases unmatched. CDR1 GTSNPN and CDR2 SVGIG come from the germline V gene (reference sequence). The CDR3 runs to 15 residues. CDR3 in amino acids: CAWSGQGSRADTQYF. CDR3 nucleotide sequence: TGTGCCTGGAGCGGACAGGGGTCCCGCGCAGATACGCAGTATTTT.

The sample holds a few counts of this clone. The V call is TRBV5-4, the J call TRBJ2-2, with 8 bases that match TRBD1. V dropped 3 bases and J dropped 6; count of bases not matched to a gene: 7. The germline V gene has CDR1 SGHNT and CDR2 YYREEE (reference sequence). CDR3 length equals 15 residues. CDR3 sequence (DNA): TGTGCCAGCAGCTCAGGGGGCGATAGGGCCGGGGAGCTGTTTTTT. This gives the protein CASSSGGDRAGELFF.